The next 27 T cell receptor beta chains were all read from a single sample in a study of monozygotic twins with cystic fibrosis. The method was immunoSEQ multiplex PCR; TCRdb's version includes in-frame clones alone and lacks a portion of them. This table has approximately 32,000 clones, just over 95% appearing once. Sequencing input: blood. These receptors were collected from a girl aged 2 to 9 with cystic fibrosis.

The DNA of the CDR3 is TGTGCCAGTAGTATACAGATAGATCAGCCCCAGCATTTT. Protein: CASSIQIDQPQHF. V usage is TRBV19 and J usage is TRBJ1-5; D gene unclear. The CDR3 has 13 residues. Deletions cut 2 bases from V and 5 bases from J, with 7 bases between. Per the germline V gene, CDR1 is LNHDA and CDR2 is SQIVND (reference sequence).

This sequence joins TRBV18 and TRBJ1-1; D might be TRBD1 (5 bases). V dropped 3 bases and J dropped 0 bases, with 8 bases sitting between them. The CDR3 is made up of 14 amino acids. Germline CDR1 and CDR2: KGHSH and LQKENI. CDR3 loop: CASSPGTMNTEAFF. CDR3 nucleotide sequence: TGTGCCAGCTCACCGGGGACGATGAACACTGAAGCTTTCTTT.

This clone was counted only a few times. The chain uses TRBV25-1 and TRBJ1-2; TRBD1 is a possible D gene (6 bases). The CDR3 totals 14 residues. Germline V CDR1 and CDR2: MGHDK, SYGVNS. V lost 4 bases and J 7 bases, leaving 16 bases between the germline ends. The CDR3 region is CASSARIGQRGYTF. CDR3 sequence (DNA): TGTGCCAGCAGTGCCCGAATCGGACAGCGTGGCTACACCTTC.

The rearrangement links TRBV4-1 to TRBJ2-7; 7 nucleotides agree with TRBD2. Germline V gene lookup returns CDR1 MGHRA and CDR2 YSYEKL. Trimming at V came to 3 bases and at J to 2 bases, leaving 4 bases not matched to a gene. The CDR3 extends over 14 amino acids. This chain's CDR3 is CASSQGEGPYEQYF. CDR3 DNA sequence: TGCGCCAGCAGCCAGGGGGAGGGCCCCTACGAGCAGTACTTC.

The CDR3 DNA follows: TGTGCCAGCAGCTTAATGGTCACTGAAGCTTTCTTT. Its translation is CASSLMVTEAFF. The chain joins TRBV7-9 to TRBJ1-1; D is undetermined. The V gene's germline CDR1 is SEHNR and CDR2 FQNEAQ (reference sequence). This CDR3 is 12 amino acids long. V lost 2 bases and J 4 bases, leaving 5 bases between the germline ends.

The rearrangement joins TRBV6-5 to TRBJ2-5, with 7 bases that match TRBD2. The DNA end is a closer match to TRBJ2-7, so the J assignment may be wrong. Germline values: CDR1 MNHEY, CDR2 SVGAGI. CDR3 length equals 15 residues. The chain's CDR3 is CASRAPGGTNYEQYF. For the CDR3, the DNA is TGTGCCAGCAGAGCCCCGGGCGGGACTAACTACGAGCAGTACTTC.

This chain joins TRBV5-1 and TRBJ1-1; TRBD1 is a possible D gene (6 bases). V lost 3 bases and J 6 bases, leaving 15 bases between the germline ends. This CDR3 region has 14 residues. CDR1 is SGHRS and CDR2 is YFSETQ in the germline V gene. CDR3 sequence: CASSSGDAVAEAFF. The CDR3 bases are TGCGCCAGCAGCTCAGGGGACGCCGTGGCTGAAGCTTTCTTT.

V is TRBV30 and J is TRBJ2-1; 10 nucleotides match TRBD2. CDR1 GTSNPN and CDR2 SVGIG come from the germline V gene (reference sequence). This CDR3 comprises 13 residues. J lost 9 bases, V lost 4 bases, and 6 bases had no gene match. The CDR3 bases are TGTGCCTGGAACGTAGCGGGAGGCAGTGAGCAGTTCTTC. This sequence encodes CAWNVAGGSEQFF.

The V gene is TRBV5-1, the J gene TRBJ2-7; 8 bases match TRBD1. This CDR3 has 15 residues. J was trimmed by 3 bases and V by 3 bases; bases with no gene match: 8. Germline values: CDR1 SGHRS, CDR2 YFSETQ. The CDR3 reads CASSSSSDRVYEQYF. The DNA for the CDR3 is TGCGCCAGCAGCTCATCCTCGGACAGGGTCTACGAGCAGTACTTC. Full variable domain (outside the CDR3, taken from reference TRBV5-1 and TRBJ2-7): KAGVTQTPRYLIKTRGQQVTLSCSPISGHRSVSWYQQTPGQGLQFLFEYFSETQRNKGNFPGRFSGRQFSNSRSEMNVSTLELGDSALYLCASSSSSDRVYEQYFGPGTRLTVT.

V is TRBV6-1 and J is TRBJ2-7; the D is unclear. The V and J ends lost 6 bases and 5 bases respectively, with 8 bases between them. The CDR3 contains 11 residues. Germline assignment: CDR1 MNHNS and CDR2 SASEGT. DNA of the CDR3: TGTGCCAGCAGGGGAATCGACGAGCAGTACTTC. It translates to CASRGIDEQYF.

The chain couples TRBV25-1 to TRBJ2-3; the D is unclear. Germline CDR1 is MGHDK and CDR2 is SYGVNS. V lost 2 bases and J 1 base, leaving 7 bases between the germline ends. CDR3 length: 14 amino acids. In DNA form, the CDR3 reads TGTGCCAGCAGTGAAGACTTTGGCACAGATACGCAGTATTTT. As protein: CASSEDFGTDTQYF.

This sequence joins TRBV5-1 and TRBJ1-1; tentatively, D is TRBD1 (5 bases). CDR3 size: 14 residues. Germline CDR1 and CDR2: SGHRS and YFSETQ. The ends were cut back, 4 bases at V and 0 bases at J, with 10 bases in the middle. The CDR3 region is CASSPGTVNTEAFF. CDR3 nucleotide sequence: TGCGCCAGCAGCCCCGGGACGGTGAACACTGAAGCTTTCTTT.

This clone came up once. This chain joins TRBV29-1 and TRBJ1-1; D remains ambiguous. Trimming cost V 1 base and J 2 bases, with 8 bases left between them. Per the germline V gene, CDR1 is SQVTM and CDR2 is ANQGSEA. There are 13 residues in the CDR3. The DNA for the CDR3 is TGCAGCGTTGAAGGAAGGACCAACACTGAAGCTTTCTTT. It is translated as CSVEGRTNTEAFF.

The chain couples TRBV20-1 to TRBJ1-1; D is ambiguous. The CDR3 runs 11 residues. CDR1 and CDR2 (germline): DFQATT, SNEGSKA (reference sequence). The CDR3 loop is CNAPVNTEAFF. The CDR3 nucleotides read TGCAATGCCCCAGTGAACACTGAAGCTTTCTTT.

This sequence joins TRBV18 and TRBJ2-1, with a tentative D call TRBD2 (6 bases). Per the germline V gene, CDR1 is KGHSH and CDR2 is LQKENI. The CDR3 covers 13 residues. V gave up 10 bases and J gave up 5 bases, with 15 bases separating them. CDR3 in DNA: TGTGCCACCCGGGAGATTGCGGACAATGAGCAGTTCTTC. It codes for CATREIADNEQFF.

V gene TRBV5-4 combines with J gene TRBJ1-1; D is undetermined. The CDR3 is 12 residues long. Trimming pared 3 bases from V and 5 bases from J, leaving 8 bases between. From germline, CDR1 is SGHNT and CDR2 YYREEE (reference sequence). CDR3 region: CASSSSVTEAFF. CDR3 coding DNA: TGTGCCAGCAGCTCTTCGGTGACTGAAGCTTTCTTT.

V usage is TRBV25-1 and J usage is TRBJ2-7; 7 nucleotides agree with TRBD1. This CDR3 region has 15 residues. Per the germline V gene, CDR1 is MGHDK and CDR2 is SYGVNS. V gave up 3 bases and J gave up 3 bases; unmatched junction bases: 8. The CDR3 DNA is TGTGCCAGCAGTGACAAGGGACAGCTGTTCTACGAGCAGTACTTC. Protein: CASSDKGQLFYEQYF.

The rearrangement uses TRBV5-1 and TRBJ2-5; the D gene is possibly TRBD1 (5 bases). V was pared by 0 bases and J by 2 bases, with 5 bases between. CDR3 length equals 13 residues. Germline V gives CDR1 SGHRS, CDR2 YFSETQ. The CDR3 coding sequence is TGCGCCAGCAGCTTGGGACAGCAAGAGACCCAGTACTTC. It specifies CASSLGQQETQYF.

Written as DNA, the CDR3 is TGCGCCAGCAGCTCCAGGGGGCAACAGCCCCAGCATTTT. It is translated as CASSSRGQQPQHF. This chain links TRBV5-1 with TRBJ1-5, with 8 bases matching TRBD1. CDR3 size: 13 residues. J gave up 7 bases and V 3 bases, and 3 bases lay outside the gene matches. Germline V gene data show CDR1 as SGHRS and CDR2 as YFSETQ.

The gene calls are TRBV11-3 and TRBJ2-3; either TRBD1 or TRBD2 may fit D (5 bases each). The V end was cut by 0 bases, the J end by 8 bases, with 15 bases between. The CDR3 consists of 15 residues. CDR1 and CDR2 from the germline V gene are SGHNT and YENEEA. The DNA for the CDR3 is TGTGCCAGCAGCTTAGATAGTGAAGAGGGACGTACGCAGTATTTT. This encodes CASSLDSEEGRTQYF.

The rearrangement uses TRBV5-4 and TRBJ1-2; 7 bases map to TRBD1. The V gene's germline CDR1 is SGHNT and CDR2 YYREEE (reference sequence). CDR3 size: 15 residues. The V gene end was trimmed by 1 base and the J gene end by 8 bases; junction bases not matched to a gene: 11. As DNA, the CDR3 is TGTGCCAGCAGCTTGAACTTTCAGGGGGAGGCCGGCTACACCTTC. Translated: CASSLNFQGEAGYTF. The full variable domain, in which reference TRBV5-4 and TRBJ1-2 provide the parts outside the CDR3, is ETGVTQSPTHLIKTRGQQVTLRCSSQSGHNTVSWYQQALGQGPQFIFQYYREEENGRGNFPPRFSGLQFPNYSSELNVNALELDDSALYLCASSLNFQGEAGYTFGSGTRLTVV.

This chain uses TRBV6-5 with TRBJ1-5; D is unresolved. The germline gives CDR1 MNHEY, CDR2 SVGAGI. V was trimmed by 5 bases and J by 9 bases, leaving 20 bases between them. This CDR3 is 15 amino acids long. The CDR3 loop reads CASSALGRATTPQHF. The CDR3 DNA reads TGTGCCAGCAGTGCCCTCGGGAGGGCCACGACGCCCCAGCATTTT.

The rearrangement links TRBV6-6 to TRBJ1-1, with TRBD1 identical over 7 bases. The CDR3 is made up of 14 amino acids. The V gene end was trimmed by 8 bases and the J gene end by 0 bases; junction bases not matched to a gene: 6. CDR1 and CDR2 (germline): MNHNY, SVGAGI (reference sequence). The DNA for the CDR3 is TGTGCCAGCGGTACAGGACAGGTGAACACTGAAGCTTTCTTT. This sequence encodes CASGTGQVNTEAFF.

This sequence joins TRBV7-9 and TRBJ2-2; TRBD2 agrees at 7 bases. The V segment lost 6 bases and the J segment 7 bases; nucleotides outside the gene matches: 11. This CDR3 is 15 amino acids long. Germline V gene data show CDR1 as SEHNR and CDR2 as FQNEAQ (reference sequence). CDR3 sequence: CASSSGTNLVGELFF. The CDR3 nucleotides are TGTGCCAGCAGTTCCGGGACTAACCTTGTCGGGGAGCTGTTTTTT. Full variable domain (outside the CDR3, taken from reference TRBV7-9 and TRBJ2-2): DTGVSQNPRHKITKRGQNVTFRCDPISEHNRLYWYRQTLGQGPEFLTYFQNEAQLEKSRLLSDRFSAERPKGSFSTLEIQRTEQGDSAMYLCASSSGTNLVGELFFGEGSRLTVL.

Here the CDR3 DNA reads TGTGCCAGTAGTACCGATTTCACAGATACGCAGTATTTT. Translated: CASSTDFTDTQYF. The chain combines TRBV19 with TRBJ2-3; D is unresolved. The V gene's germline CDR1 is LNHDA and CDR2 SQIVND (reference sequence). With 4 bases removed from V and 2 bases from J, the gap between germline ends came to 7 bases. This CDR3 region has 13 residues.

This clone was recorded only once. The gene calls are TRBV5-1 and TRBJ2-7; tentative D call: TRBD2 (6 bases). The CDR3 loop spans 15 amino acids. The germline V gene has CDR1 SGHRS and CDR2 YFSETQ. Trimming left V 0 bases short and J 7 bases short, with 17 bases between. As DNA, the CDR3 is TGCGCCAGCAGCTTGGATTCCCCGAGTCGGGAGGAGCAGTACTTC. It translates to CASSLDSPSREEQYF.

The chain is built from TRBV25-1 and TRBJ2-7; maybe TRBD1 (5 bases). Trimming pared 6 bases from V and 5 bases from J, leaving 20 bases between. Germline assignment: CDR1 MGHDK and CDR2 SYGVNS. This CDR3 is 15 amino acids long. CDR3 amino acids: CASRPSLTVLNEQYF. CDR3 nucleotide sequence: TGTGCCAGCAGGCCCTCCCTGACAGTTCTCAACGAGCAGTACTTC.